This T cell receptor beta chain was profiled in a study of shared clonotypes between healthy human individuals. Study-wide results and caveats: Generation probabilities were higher for clonotypes shared across all four sorted-subset donors than for unshared ones. Genetic and exposure-history diversity was limited by the few donors.

This clone was seen a single time. Its antigen is undetermined. The same CDR3 can be traced to other DNA sequences in this sample. Per the germline V gene, CDR1 is SGHTA and CDR2 is FQGNSA. The V and J ends lost 3 bases and 1 base respectively, with 7 bases between them. The CDR3 runs 13 residues. Naive CD8 cells lacked CD45RO, underwent positive selection for CCR7 and left out terminally differentiated effector memory CD45RA+ cells. For each subset, genomic DNA was distributed in equal portions over several immunoSEQ plates. Methods used by the authors: Filtering differed since immunoSEQ provided only junctions, with no quality scores. The repertoire was sequenced with immunoSEQ multiplex PCR; TCRdb's copy has only in-frame clones and lacks some. That table supplies the V and J calls and clone size; D and trimming were determined from the DNA. The repertoire holds 1.5 million to 2.5 million clones, about 95% seen once, with 1.2% in the top ten.

The sequenced sample was naive CD8+ T cells sorted from blood. The receptor comes from a man aged 18 to 30 in good health. The chain carries TRBV7-2 and TRBJ2-7; D gene uncertain. The CDR3 spells CASSLGRSYEQYF. CDR3 sequence (DNA): TGTGCCAGCAGCTTGGGCAGGTCCTACGAGCAGTACTTC.